The text below deals with one T cell receptor beta chain. The authors ran a second PCR of about 6 to 11 cycles using a sample-barcoded 5' primer and a J-beta primer mix. TCRdb itself ran the 5' RACE reads through MiXCR, one entry per CDR3 protein. In the table there are some 710,000 distinct CDR3 sequences, 22% of which are singletons. Trimming removed 7 bases from V and 7 bases from J, with 13 bases in between. The V gene's germline CDR1 is LGHDT and CDR2 YNNKEL (reference sequence). This CDR3 has 12 residues. This entry is derived from a study of blood T cells in healthy people across ages. The specimen sequenced was blood. V and J are TRBV3-1 and TRBJ2-5, with a possible D match to TRBD1 (5 bases). This TCR was recovered from a man aged 70-80 years in good health. CDR3: CASTQGYGTQYF. Written as DNA, the CDR3 is TGTGCCAGCACCCAGGGCTATGGGACCCAGTACTTC.